This T cell receptor (beta chain) was identified in a study of regulatory T cells in long-lasting Graves disease. Study-wide results and limits: The study found persistent patients shared more public clonotypes (2,741) than new patients (about 1,000).

This CDR3 spans 15 amino acids. V dropped 5 bases and J dropped 0; count of bases not matched to a gene: 5. The V gene's germline CDR1 is DFQATT and CDR2 SNEGSKA (reference sequence). Documented time point: newly diagnosed GD, antithyroid drugs for less than 3 months. The TCR library was made from RNA extracted from PBMCs. This clonotype was picked up a small number of times. The antigen is undetermined. CDR3 regions were amplified by Arm-PCR using iRepertoire HTBI primers to build TCR beta libraries. TCRdb fed the multiplex PCR reads into MiXCR, producing one record per CDR3 protein. The sample gives more than 300,000 distinct CDR3 sequences, roughly 17% of which show up once; around 20% is in the top ten. These data are also associated with another study on T cells in Graves' hyperthyroidism and ophthalmopathy. Per that study: Patients with uncontrolled infections, other autoimmune diseases, pregnancy or lactation were excluded. The TCR CDR3 first-round RT-PCR relied on the HTBI primer set.

V usage is TRBV20-1 and J usage is TRBJ2-1; 9 nucleotides line up with TRBD2. Sequenced here: peripheral blood mononuclear cells (PBMCs), sampled at new diagnosis, from a patient treated with antithyroid drugs. This TCR was recovered from a woman in her late teens or twenties with Graves disease. CDR3 coding DNA: TGCAGTGCTGTTAGCGGGAGCAGCTCCTACAATGAGCAGTTCTTC. This translates into CSAVSGSSSYNEQFF.